The next 20 T cell receptor beta chains were all read from a single sample in a study of blood T cell repertoires in COVID-19 (TCRdb year 2020). Library prep was done by the immunoSEQ multiplex PCR assay. TCRdb stores this immuneACCESS table with in-frame sequences only. Part of the clones is absent; in the studies checked, under half of the shortfall reflects unresolved V genes, and no reason is known for the rest. The sample contains fewer than 400,000 clones, around 86% of them found a single time. Roughly 4.5% of the sample rests with the top ten. The sample taken for sequencing was PBMCs or T cells enriched from blood (not recorded which). All receptors come from a man aged 25 to 45 who had recovered from COVID-19.

The rearrangement uses TRBV20-1 and TRBJ2-2; D is ambiguous. This CDR3 contains 13 residues. Germline loops: CDR1 DFQATT, CDR2 SNEGSKA (reference sequence). The ends were cut back, 3 bases at V and 2 bases at J, with 7 bases in the middle. CDR3 protein: CSASRGNTGELFF. CDR3 nucleotide sequence: TGCAGTGCTAGTAGAGGTAACACCGGGGAGCTGTTTTTT.

The chain employs TRBV28 and TRBJ2-7; 8 bases are a match to TRBD1. The V segment lost 5 bases and the J segment 2 bases; nucleotides outside the gene matches: 20. CDR3 size: 19 residues. Germline V gene sequence: CDR1 MDHEN, CDR2 SYDVKM. The CDR3 nucleotides are TGTGCCAGCAGTCCTACAACGTCCCGGGACAGGCGAATAACCTACGAGCAGTACTTC. It translates to CASSPTTSRDRRITYEQYF.

The chain links TRBV30 to TRBJ1-2, with a tentative D call TRBD1 (5 bases). Germline CDR1 is GTSNPN and CDR2 is SVGIG (reference sequence). The germline V and J ends were trimmed by 2 bases and 10 bases, with 17 bases remaining between them. The CDR3 covers 13 residues. The CDR3 bases are TGTGCCTGGAGTCCACAGGCACGGGCCGCCTACACCTTC. Protein: CAWSPQARAAYTF.

As to this clone: One end of the junction fails to match germline, which may point to a read error. The V and J genes are TRBV2 and TRBJ2-4; D unresolved. CDR3 length: 14 amino acids. Germline values: CDR1 SNHLY, CDR2 FYNNEI. The CDR3 DNA sequence: TGTGCCAGCAGGGAAGGGCTAGCCAAAAACATTCAGTACTTC. Translated: CASREGLAKNIQYF.

This chain connects TRBV28 to TRBJ1-4; a weak D match, TRBD1 (6 bases). V was pared by 2 bases and J by 10 bases, with 14 bases between. CDR1 MDHEN and CDR2 SYDVKM come from the germline V gene. This CDR3 is built from 14 residues. As DNA, the CDR3 is TGTGCCAGCAGTTTACCCAGGGGTGTTGGAAAACTGTTTTTT. Its translation: CASSLPRGVGKLFF.

In this sample, this clone turned up once. J is TRBJ1-2 and V is TRBV11-2; the D is unclear. With 0 bases removed from V and 7 bases from J, the gap between germline ends came to 6 bases. CDR3 length: 12 amino acids. Germline CDR1 reads SGHAT; CDR2 reads FQNNGV. The CDR3 region is CASSLDRSGYTF. DNA of the CDR3: TGTGCCAGCAGCTTAGATAGGAGTGGCTACACCTTC. The full variable domain, rest sourced from reference TRBV11-2 and TRBJ1-2, is EAGVAQSPRYKIIEKRQSVAFWCNPISGHATLYWYQQILGQGPKLLIQFQNNGVVDDSQLPKDRFSAERLKGVDSTLKIQPAKLEDSAVYLCASSLDRSGYTFGSGTRLTVV.

The sample holds one count of this clone. The V and J genes are TRBV27 and TRBJ2-5, with a weak D call TRBD1 (5 bases). Per germline, CDR1 MNHEY and CDR2 SMNVEV (reference sequence). The V and J ends lost 5 bases and 2 bases respectively, with 15 bases between them. This CDR3 is 15 amino acids long. The DNA for the CDR3 is TGTGCCAGCAGTCCAGCAGGGTTGGGACAAGAGACCCAGTACTTC. This gives the protein CASSPAGLGQETQYF.

The J gene is TRBJ1-1, the V gene TRBV30, with no clear D. This CDR3 contains 12 residues. Germline-derived CDR1 and CDR2 are GTSNPN and SVGIG (reference sequence). V was clipped by 4 bases and J by 2 bases, with 8 bases between them. The CDR3 region has the DNA TGTGCCTGGACACACGCCAACACTGAAGCTTTCTTT. Translating it yields CAWTHANTEAFF.

The chain links TRBV7-9 to TRBJ1-2, with D uncertain. V was shortened by 3 bases and J by 4 bases, with 12 bases between the two germline ends. Germline V lookup: CDR1 SEHNR, CDR2 FQNEAQ (reference sequence). The CDR3 is 14 residues long. The CDR3 loop is CASSFSGSFYGYTF. The CDR3 coding sequence is TGTGCCAGCAGCTTCTCGGGATCTTTCTATGGCTACACCTTC.

The V call is TRBV27, the J call TRBJ2-5; D might be TRBD2 (7 bases). The CDR3 is made up of 17 amino acids. In germline, CDR1 is MNHEY, CDR2 SMNVEV (reference sequence). Deletions cut 6 bases from V and 5 bases from J, with 25 bases between. The CDR3 DNA reads TGTGCCAGCAGCCGGAGGGGGGGGATGGGGGGCCGGGAGACCCAGTACTTC. Translating it yields CASSRRGGMGGRETQYF.

This chain links TRBV11-2 with TRBJ2-7; the match to TRBD2 covers 11 bases. This CDR3 spans 16 amino acids. Germline-derived CDR1 and CDR2 are SGHAT and FQNNGV. V lost 3 bases, J lost 1 base, and 5 bases stayed unmatched. The CDR3, as DNA: TGTGCCAGCAGCTTCCCTAGCGGGAGGAATTCCTACGAGCAGTACTTC. It is translated as CASSFPSGRNSYEQYF. Supplemented by reference TRBV11-2 and TRBJ2-7, the full variable domain reads EAGVAQSPRYKIIEKRQSVAFWCNPISGHATLYWYQQILGQGPKLLIQFQNNGVVDDSQLPKDRFSAERLKGVDSTLKIQPAKLEDSAVYLCASSFPSGRNSYEQYFGPGTRLTVT.

This chain links TRBV14 with TRBJ1-2; 12 bases map to TRBD1. This CDR3 contains 16 residues. Losses at the gene ends were 4 bases for V and 8 bases for J; bases not matched to a gene: 11. Germline values: CDR1 SGHDN, CDR2 FVKESK. This chain's CDR3 is CASSLSGTGGVLGYTF. The CDR3 region has the DNA TGTGCCAGCAGCCTCTCCGGGACAGGGGGCGTCTTGGGCTACACCTTC.

This rearrangement joins TRBV5-8 to TRBJ2-5, with D possibly being TRBD2 (6 bases). V lost 0 bases and J lost 3, with 15 bases in between. From germline, CDR1 is SGHTS and CDR2 YDEGEE. The CDR3 is made up of 16 amino acids. This chain's CDR3 is CASSLAKGLLKETQYF. The DNA for the CDR3 is TGTGCCAGCAGCTTGGCCAAGGGACTCTTGAAAGAGACCCAGTACTTC.

CDR3 DNA: TGTGCCCCAGCGGGGTGTGAGACCCAGTACTTC. As protein: CAPAGCETQYF. The chain links TRBV12-3 or TRBV12-4 to TRBJ2-5; 7 nucleotides line up with TRBD2. Trimming cost V 11 bases and J 5 bases; bases outside gene matches: 5. This CDR3 region has 11 residues.

This clone has only one observation. V usage is TRBV18 and J usage is TRBJ2-3; 10 bases map to TRBD1. Per the germline V gene, CDR1 is KGHSH and CDR2 is LQKENI. This CDR3 region has 16 residues. J was trimmed by 4 bases and V by 4 bases; bases with no gene match: 8. Here the CDR3 reads CASSLSGTGAADTQYF. The CDR3 DNA sequence: TGTGCCAGCTCACTCTCCGGGACAGGGGCGGCAGATACGCAGTATTTT.

The chain joins TRBV6-1 to TRBJ2-7, with 7 bases aligning to TRBD1. The V gene's germline CDR1 is MNHNS and CDR2 SASEGT. The length of the CDR3 is 15 residues. Trimming took 3 bases from V and 5 from J; bases not matched to a gene: 10. CDR3 sequence (DNA): TGTGCCAGCAGTGACGCCGGGACAGCAAGAGACGAGCAGTACTTC. Translating gives CASSDAGTARDEQYF.

This chain uses TRBV11-2 with TRBJ2-7; possible D gene TRBD1, 6 bases. Looked up from germline, CDR1 is SGHAT and CDR2 is FQNNGV. The CDR3 contains 13 residues. Trimming pared 6 bases from V and 2 bases from J, leaving 11 bases between. In nucleotides, the CDR3 is TGTGCCAGCAGTTTACAGGGTCCCTACGAGCAGTACTTC. It codes for CASSLQGPYEQYF. The whole variable domain, remainder taken from reference TRBV11-2 and TRBJ2-7, is EAGVAQSPRYKIIEKRQSVAFWCNPISGHATLYWYQQILGQGPKLLIQFQNNGVVDDSQLPKDRFSAERLKGVDSTLKIQPAKLEDSAVYLCASSLQGPYEQYFGPGTRLTVT.

V is TRBV5-6 and J is TRBJ2-7, with D uncertain. The V and J ends lost 0 bases and 1 base respectively, with 8 bases between them. CDR1 and CDR2 (germline): SGHDT, YYEEEE. The CDR3 sequence is 14 residues long. The CDR3 spells CASSLGQVSYEQYF. In DNA, the CDR3 is TGTGCCAGCAGCTTGGGCCAGGTATCCTACGAGCAGTACTTC.

The gene calls are TRBV5-1 and TRBJ2-3, with 11 bases aligning to TRBD2. The CDR3 is 18 residues long. The J segment lost 8 bases and the V segment lost 3 bases, leaving 17 bases of the junction unmatched. Germline V CDR1 and CDR2: SGHRS, YFSETQ. The chain's CDR3 is CASSYLPGSGRAGGTQYF. The CDR3 DNA reads as TGCGCCAGCAGCTACCTCCCCGGTAGCGGGAGGGCCGGTGGTACGCAGTATTTT.

The chain has TRBV7-9 and TRBJ1-2, with D tentatively TRBD1 (6 bases). This CDR3 spans 14 amino acids. Germline-derived CDR1 and CDR2 are SEHNR and FQNEAQ (reference sequence). The germline V and J ends were trimmed by 3 bases and 2 bases, with 10 bases remaining between them. The CDR3 DNA reads TGTGCCAGCAGCTTGTGGACAGAGAACTATGGCTACACCTTC. Protein: CASSLWTENYGYTF.